This T cell receptor (beta chain) was found in a study of regulatory T cells in long-lasting Graves disease. The time point is: newly diagnosed GD, antithyroid drugs for less than 3 months. PBMC-extracted RNA yielded the TCR library. Losses at the gene ends were 0 bases for V and 7 bases for J; bases not matched to a gene: 4. CDR1 is SGDLS and CDR2 is YYNGEE in the germline V gene. The CDR3 has 14 amino acids. CDR3-region Arm-PCR and iRepertoire HTBI primers produced the TCR beta libraries. TCRdb fed the multiplex PCR reads into MiXCR, producing one record per CDR3 protein. Of approximately 400,000 distinct CDR3 sequences in the sample, under 15% were seen once. This clonotype was observed many times. These records were also assigned to another study, of T cells in Graves' hyperthyroidism and ophthalmopathy.

This chain connects TRBV9 to TRBJ2-7; 10 bases are shared with TRBD2. This specimen was peripheral blood mononuclear cells (PBMCs), taken at new diagnosis, from a patient treated with antithyroid drugs. This TCR came from a woman aged 25-40 years with Graves disease. CDR3 protein: CASSVAAGGREQYF. The CDR3 coding sequence is TGTGCCAGCAGCGTAGCAGCGGGAGGGAGAGAGCAGTACTTC.